Listed below are T cell receptor beta chains from one sample, sequenced in a study of PD-L1 blockade in urothelial cancer. Method: immunoSEQ multiplex PCR; TCRdb's copy keeps in-frame clones and lacks some. Here the sample spans roughly 48,000 clones, over 75% being singletons. The input for sequencing was PBMCs, taken around atezolizumab (anti-PD-L1) treatment. The source of these receptors is a man aged 35-49 years with urothelial cancer. Each CDR3 is given with its conserved first and last residue. D genes are given only for firm matches. Clone size is given for some rows only: seen once, a few or many times, or a class if the clone is expanded.

d_call: NA; j_call: TRBJ1-5; clone_size: NA; v_call: TRBV19; cdr3_nt: TGTGCCAGTAGTAGTAAACAGGTGAATCAGCCCCAGCATTTT; cdr3_aa: CASSSKQVNQPQHF
d_call: NA; j_call: TRBJ2-1; clone_size: NA; v_call: TRBV19; cdr3_nt: TGTGCCAGTAGTATAATTCGGGACTCCTACAATGAGCAGTTCTTC; cdr3_aa: CASSIIRDSYNEQFF
d_call: TRBD1; j_call: TRBJ1-2; clone_size: NA; v_call: TRBV15; cdr3_nt: TGTGCCACCAGCAGAGATAGGAAGGGCAGGGGGCCGTTTCCTATTGGCTACACCTTC; cdr3_aa: CATSRDRKGRGPFPIGYTF
d_call: TRBD2; j_call: TRBJ2-3; clone_size: NA; v_call: TRBV9; cdr3_nt: TGTGCCAGCAGCCTTACTAGCGCCACAGATACGCAGTATTTT; cdr3_aa: CASSLTSATDTQYF
d_call: NA; j_call: TRBJ1-1; clone_size: NA; v_call: TRBV28; cdr3_nt: TGTGCCAGCAGTACAAGGCGGCCTAACACTGAAGCTTTCTTT; cdr3_aa: CASSTRRPNTEAFF
d_call: NA; j_call: TRBJ2-1; clone_size: NA; v_call: TRBV10-1; cdr3_nt: TGCGCCAGCAGGGGGAGGGGGAATGAGCAGTTCTTC; cdr3_aa: CASRGRGNEQFF
d_call: NA; j_call: TRBJ2-3; clone_size: NA; v_call: TRBV5-4; cdr3_nt: TGTGCCAGCAGCTTGTATCAGCGGGGCACAGATACGCAGTATTTT; cdr3_aa: CASSLYQRGTDTQYF
d_call: TRBD1; j_call: TRBJ2-7; clone_size: NA; v_call: TRBV27; cdr3_nt: TGTGCCAGCAGTCTAAAGCCGGGACAGGGACCCAGGAGCTACGAGCAGTACTTC; cdr3_aa: CASSLKPGQGPRSYEQYF
d_call: NA; j_call: TRBJ2-7; clone_size: NA; v_call: TRBV15; cdr3_nt: TGTGCCACCAGCAGAGTGGGTGGGAGTTATAACGAGCAGTACTTC; cdr3_aa: CATSRVGGSYNEQYF
d_call: NA; j_call: TRBJ2-5; clone_size: NA; v_call: TRBV30; cdr3_nt: TGTGCCTGGAGTGAAGAGGGGACCCAGTACTTC; cdr3_aa: CAWSEEGTQYF
d_call: NA; j_call: TRBJ2-1; clone_size: NA; v_call: TRBV28; cdr3_nt: TGTGCCAGCAGTTCAACGGGACTCTCCTACAATGAGCAGTTCTTC; cdr3_aa: CASSSTGLSYNEQFF
d_call: NA; j_call: TRBJ2-2; clone_size: NA; v_call: TRBV28; cdr3_nt: TGTGCCAGCAGTTCCAGGTACACCGGGGAGCTGTTTTTT; cdr3_aa: CASSSRYTGELFF
d_call: NA; j_call: TRBJ2-5; clone_size: NA; v_call: TRBV15; cdr3_nt: TGTGCCACCAGCAGACCCAGAGAGACCCAGTACTTC; cdr3_aa: CATSRPRETQYF
d_call: TRBD2; j_call: TRBJ2-5; clone_size: NA; v_call: TRBV4-3; cdr3_nt: TGCGCCAGCAGCCAAGTGGTGGGACTAACCCAAGAGACCCAGTACTTC; cdr3_aa: CASSQVVGLTQETQYF
d_call: TRBD1; j_call: TRBJ2-1; clone_size: NA; v_call: TRBV19; cdr3_nt: TGTGCCAGTAAAGGGGACAGGTCCTACAATGAGCAGTTCTTC; cdr3_aa: CASKGDRSYNEQFF
d_call: TRBD2; j_call: TRBJ2-3; clone_size: NA; v_call: TRBV10-3; cdr3_nt: TGTGCCATCTCCTGGACTAGCAGCACAGATACGCAGTATTTT; cdr3_aa: CAISWTSSTDTQYF
d_call: NA; j_call: TRBJ1-5; clone_size: few; v_call: TRBV6-1; cdr3_nt: TGTGCCAGCAGTGAAGGGGGGGGGCTTAATCAGCCCCAGCATTTT; cdr3_aa: CASSEGGGLNQPQHF
d_call: TRBD1; j_call: TRBJ1-1; clone_size: NA; v_call: TRBV5-4; cdr3_nt: TGTGCCAGCAGCCCAGGACAGGGGACGAGGACTGAAGCTTTCTTT; cdr3_aa: CASSPGQGTRTEAFF
d_call: TRBD2; j_call: TRBJ2-1; clone_size: NA; v_call: TRBV19; cdr3_nt: TGTGCCAGTAGTATCAGGACTAGCTACAATGAGCAGTTCTTC; cdr3_aa: CASSIRTSYNEQFF
d_call: TRBD1; j_call: TRBJ1-1; clone_size: NA; v_call: TRBV19; cdr3_nt: TGTGCCAGTAGTCGGACAGGGGAAATGGTTGAAGCTTTCTTT; cdr3_aa: CASSRTGEMVEAFF
d_call: NA; j_call: TRBJ2-1; clone_size: once; v_call: TRBV14; cdr3_nt: TGTGCCAGCAGCCAAAGAGGCCCCAATGAGCAGTTCTTC; cdr3_aa: CASSQRGPNEQFF
d_call: NA; j_call: TRBJ1-2; clone_size: NA; v_call: TRBV19; cdr3_nt: TGTGCCAGTAGTATAAGACAGCCTGCTAACTATGGCTACACCTTC; cdr3_aa: CASSIRQPANYGYTF
d_call: NA; j_call: TRBJ2-7; clone_size: NA; v_call: TRBV12-2; cdr3_nt: TGTGCAAGTCGCTTAGTAGGTCAGGACGAGCAGTACTTC; cdr3_aa: CASRLVGQDEQYF
d_call: NA; j_call: TRBJ1-2; clone_size: few; v_call: TRBV19; cdr3_nt: TGTGCCAGTAGTACTAACAGGGAGCATCACTATGGCTACACCTTC; cdr3_aa: CASSTNREHHYGYTF
d_call: NA; j_call: TRBJ2-2; clone_size: once; v_call: TRBV11-1; cdr3_nt: TGTGCCAGCAGCTTAGCCCGGGGGAACACCGGGGAGCTGTTTTTT; cdr3_aa: CASSLARGNTGELFF
d_call: NA; j_call: TRBJ1-1; clone_size: NA; v_call: TRBV2; cdr3_nt: TGTGCCAGCAGCACATACACTGAAGCTTTCTTT; cdr3_aa: CASSTYTEAFF
d_call: NA; j_call: TRBJ2-7; clone_size: NA; v_call: TRBV10-3; cdr3_nt: TGTGCCATCAGTGACTCCTCCTACGAGCAGTACTTC; cdr3_aa: CAISDSSYEQYF
d_call: NA; j_call: TRBJ2-7; clone_size: NA; v_call: TRBV2; cdr3_nt: TGTGCCAGCAGACTAGGGATCGGGGCCTACGAGCAGTACTTC; cdr3_aa: CASRLGIGAYEQYF
d_call: NA; j_call: TRBJ1-1; clone_size: NA; v_call: TRBV28; cdr3_nt: TGTGCCAGCAACAATAAGGGGCGGTTGACTGAAGCTTTCTTT; cdr3_aa: CASNNKGRLTEAFF
d_call: NA; j_call: TRBJ1-2; clone_size: NA; v_call: TRBV14; cdr3_nt: TGTGCCAGCAGCCAATTTCAAGGAGCTGGCTACACCTTC; cdr3_aa: CASSQFQGAGYTF
d_call: TRBD2; j_call: TRBJ2-3; clone_size: NA; v_call: TRBV6-5; cdr3_nt: TGTGCCAGCAGTAGCGGGAGGGACACAGATACGCAGTATTTT; cdr3_aa: CASSSGRDTDTQYF
d_call: NA; j_call: TRBJ1-5; clone_size: NA; v_call: TRBV28; cdr3_nt: TGTGCCAGCAGCCCCGACTTCGTGCGTAATCAGCCCCAGCATTTT; cdr3_aa: CASSPDFVRNQPQHF
d_call: TRBD2; j_call: TRBJ2-1; clone_size: NA; v_call: TRBV30; cdr3_nt: TGTGCCTGGGCGGGCGGGAGCTTAATCCCTGAGCAGTTCTTC; cdr3_aa: CAWAGGSLIPEQFF
d_call: NA; j_call: TRBJ2-1; clone_size: NA; v_call: TRBV29-1; cdr3_nt: TGCAGCGTTGAAGATTATAGAAAATCGTACAATGAGCAGTTCTTC; cdr3_aa: CSVEDYRKSYNEQFF
d_call: NA; j_call: TRBJ2-2; clone_size: NA; v_call: TRBV6-5; cdr3_nt: TGTGCCAGCAGTCTTGGGGCTAGGCCCACCGGGGAGCTGTTTTTT; cdr3_aa: CASSLGARPTGELFF
d_call: TRBD2; j_call: TRBJ2-5; clone_size: NA; v_call: TRBV19; cdr3_nt: TGTGCCAGTAGTCCCCCCCCCAGAGCGGGAGGGGGTGAGACCCAGTACTTC; cdr3_aa: CASSPPPRAGGGETQYF
d_call: TRBD1; j_call: TRBJ2-7; clone_size: NA; v_call: TRBV7-9; cdr3_nt: TGTGCCAGCAGTTTTCCGGAACAGGGGCCTCCCTACGAGCAGTACTTC; cdr3_aa: CASSFPEQGPPYEQYF
d_call: TRBD1; j_call: TRBJ2-7; clone_size: NA; v_call: TRBV5-1; cdr3_nt: TGCGCCAGCAGCTTGAGGGCAGGGGGATACGAGCAGTACTTC; cdr3_aa: CASSLRAGGYEQYF
d_call: NA; j_call: TRBJ2-1; clone_size: NA; v_call: TRBV11-3; cdr3_nt: TGTGCCAGCAGCTTGGAGCCCTACAATGAGCAGTTCTTC; cdr3_aa: CASSLEPYNEQFF
d_call: TRBD2; j_call: TRBJ2-7; clone_size: NA; v_call: TRBV28; cdr3_nt: TGTGCCAGCAGTGGGGGACTAGCGGGAGCCAGGTACGAGCAGTACTTC; cdr3_aa: CASSGGLAGARYEQYF
d_call: NA; j_call: TRBJ1-3; clone_size: NA; v_call: TRBV7-2; cdr3_nt: TGTGCCAGCCGGCGGGGAACTGGAAACACCATATATTTT; cdr3_aa: CASRRGTGNTIYF
d_call: NA; j_call: TRBJ1-1; clone_size: NA; v_call: TRBV7-2; cdr3_nt: TGTGCCAGCAGCTTAAAAACTGCCGCGAGGGCTTTCTTT; cdr3_aa: CASSLKTAARAFF
d_call: NA; j_call: TRBJ2-5; clone_size: NA; v_call: TRBV19; cdr3_nt: TGTGCCAGTAGGAGAATTGGAGAGACCCAGTACTTC; cdr3_aa: CASRRIGETQYF
d_call: NA; j_call: TRBJ1-5; clone_size: NA; v_call: TRBV7-2; cdr3_nt: TGTGCCAGCAGCCCCTTTGATCAGCCCCAGCATTTT; cdr3_aa: CASSPFDQPQHF
d_call: TRBD1; j_call: TRBJ1-1; clone_size: NA; v_call: TRBV11-2; cdr3_nt: TGTGCCAGCAGCTCGGACAGGGCTGAAGCTTTCTTT; cdr3_aa: CASSSDRAEAFF
d_call: TRBD2; j_call: TRBJ2-7; clone_size: NA; v_call: TRBV19; cdr3_nt: TGTGCCAGTAGTAAGGGGACTAGCGCCCTCTCCTACGAGCAGTACTTC; cdr3_aa: CASSKGTSALSYEQYF
d_call: NA; j_call: TRBJ1-1; clone_size: NA; v_call: TRBV4-2; cdr3_nt: TGTGCCAGCAGCCAAGCAGGGGCCACTGAAGCTTTCTTT; cdr3_aa: CASSQAGATEAFF
d_call: NA; j_call: TRBJ2-2; clone_size: NA; v_call: TRBV7-2; cdr3_nt: TGTGCCAGCAGCTTGGAGCGGGACACCGGGGAGCTGTTTTTT; cdr3_aa: CASSLERDTGELFF
d_call: TRBD2; j_call: TRBJ2-1; clone_size: NA; v_call: TRBV9; cdr3_nt: TGTGCCAGCAGCGTAGCTTGGGCTAGCGGATACAATGAGCAGTTCTTC; cdr3_aa: CASSVAWASGYNEQFF
d_call: NA; j_call: TRBJ2-7; clone_size: NA; v_call: TRBV5-8; cdr3_nt: TGTGCCAGCAGCCCAACGGGAGCGGAGGGCTACGAGCAGTACTTC; cdr3_aa: CASSPTGAEGYEQYF
d_call: NA; j_call: TRBJ2-3; clone_size: NA; v_call: TRBV18; cdr3_nt: TGTGCCAGCTCACCAACAGGACAGAACACAGATACGCAGTATTTT; cdr3_aa: CASSPTGQNTDTQYF